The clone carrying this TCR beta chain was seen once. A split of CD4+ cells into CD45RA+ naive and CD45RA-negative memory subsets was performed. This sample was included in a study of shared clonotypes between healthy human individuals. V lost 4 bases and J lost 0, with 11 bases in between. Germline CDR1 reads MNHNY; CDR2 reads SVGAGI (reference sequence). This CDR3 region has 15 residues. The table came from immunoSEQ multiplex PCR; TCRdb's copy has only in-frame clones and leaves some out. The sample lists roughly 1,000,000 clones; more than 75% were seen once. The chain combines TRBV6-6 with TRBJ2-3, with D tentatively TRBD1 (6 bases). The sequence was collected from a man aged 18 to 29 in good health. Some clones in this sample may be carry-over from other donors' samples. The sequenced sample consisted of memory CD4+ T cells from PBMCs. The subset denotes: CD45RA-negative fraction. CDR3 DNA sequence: TGTGCCAGCAGTTCCGGACAGACTAGCACAGATACGCAGTATTTT. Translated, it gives CASSSGQTSTDTQYF.